The 9 T cell receptor beta chains listed next were all sequenced from one sample in a study of blood T cell repertoires in COVID-19. TCRdb's table, derived via immunoSEQ multiplex PCR, lists solely in-frame clones and lacks some. This sample has about 74,000 clones, with about nine tenths found just once. Material for sequencing was peripheral blood. All receptors derive from a woman of 80 years or more with acute or convalescent COVID-19.

The chain couples TRBV3-1 (or the pseudogene TRBV3-2) to TRBJ2-5; 14 nucleotides line up with TRBD2. V dropped 4 bases and J dropped 2; count of bases not matched to a gene: 3. The CDR3 covers 16 residues. Germline V lookup: CDR1 LGHDT, CDR2 YNNKEL (reference sequence). Here the CDR3 reads CASSRRTSGGQETQYF. CDR3 bases: TGTGCCAGCAGCCGTCGGACTAGCGGGGGGCAAGAGACCCAGTACTTC.

The CDR3 coding sequence is TGTGCCAGCAGCTCACGCCCGGGACTGGAATCTGGAAACACCATATATTTT. Its protein is CASSSRPGLESGNTIYF. This rearrangement joins TRBV7-2 to TRBJ1-3, with a possible D match to TRBD1 (5 bases). Germline V gives CDR1 SGHTA, CDR2 FQGNSA. The CDR3 is 17 residues long. V was cut by 4 bases and J by 1 base, with 17 bases left in between.

This sequence joins TRBV6-5 and TRBJ2-5, with 7 nucleotides matching TRBD1. The CDR3 is 12 residues long. J was trimmed by 4 bases and V by 5 bases; bases with no gene match: 1. CDR1 and CDR2 from the germline V gene are MNHEY and SVGAGI. The CDR3 region is CASSRDRETQYF. DNA of the CDR3: TGTGCCAGCAGTCGGGACAGAGAGACCCAGTACTTC.

The V and J genes are TRBV10-2 and TRBJ1-4; 7 bases fit TRBD1. The length of the CDR3 is 15 residues. The V and J ends lost 5 bases and 8 bases, in that order; junction bases with no gene match: 11. Germline V gene data show CDR1 as WSHSY and CDR2 as SAAADI. CDR3 in amino acids: CASSPRDSGREKLFF. DNA for the CDR3: TGCGCCAGCAGTCCCCGGGACAGCGGAAGGGAAAAACTGTTTTTT.

V gene TRBV19 combines with J gene TRBJ2-2; D perhaps matches TRBD2 (6 bases). The CDR3 sequence is 15 residues long. Looked up from germline, CDR1 is LNHDA and CDR2 is SQIVND (reference sequence). The V end was cut by 5 bases, the J end by 5 bases, with 15 bases between. The CDR3, as DNA: TGTGCCAGTAGTGACCGTGGAGGGAAGACCGGGGAGCTGTTTTTT. As protein: CASSDRGGKTGELFF.

This rearrangement joins TRBV14 to TRBJ1-1, with 7 bases lining up with TRBD1. The CDR3 consists of 14 residues. The germline V gene encodes CDR1 SGHDN and CDR2 FVKESK. V lost 3 bases and J lost 5; bases outside the gene matches: 6. The DNA for the CDR3 is TGTGCCAGCAGCCAGGGCAGGGGGATGACTGAAGCTTTCTTT. Its protein product is CASSQGRGMTEAFF.

This chain links TRBV6-1 with TRBJ1-1; 9 nucleotides agree with TRBD1. This CDR3 region has 15 residues. CDR1 and CDR2 (germline): MNHNS, SASEGT. The J segment lost 11 bases and the V segment lost 2 bases, leaving 12 bases of the junction unmatched. In nucleotides, the CDR3 is TGTGCCAGCAGTGAAAGGGGGACAGGGCATGTCTGGGCTTTCTTT. Translation gives CASSERGTGHVWAFF.

This chain joins TRBV6-4 and TRBJ2-7; 8 nucleotides line up with TRBD2. The CDR3 contains 16 residues. Germline CDR1 and CDR2: MRHNA and SNTAGT. V lost 0 bases to trimming and J lost 2 bases; unmatched junction nucleotides: 6. CDR3 sequence: CASSDSKREGPYEQYF. Written as DNA, the CDR3 is TGTGCCAGCAGTGACTCAAAACGGGAGGGCCCCTACGAGCAGTACTTC.

The rearrangement joins TRBV24-1 to TRBJ2-1; weak D call: TRBD2 (5 bases). Germline CDR1 is KGHDR and CDR2 is SFDVKD. This CDR3 has 17 residues. V was clipped by 2 bases and J by 5 bases, with 18 bases between them. CDR3 nucleotides: TGTGCCACCAGTGATTCGGTCGCGGACTCGCCAGACAATGAGCAGTTCTTC. This encodes CATSDSVADSPDNEQFF.